This T cell receptor (beta chain) appears in the sequencing data of a study of metastatic and nonmetastatic thyroid tumors. TCRdb re-processed the PCR reads through MiXCR. Of under 30,000 clones in the sample, approximately 17% are singletons; the top ten hold around 6.5%. Not a single patient had been given any form of treatment at any point before undergoing thyroid surgery. V dropped 4 bases and J dropped 3; count of bases not matched to a gene: 11. Germline CDR1 is SGHDT and CDR2 is YYEEEE. This CDR3 comprises 17 residues. This clone has ten or more counts. The chain has TRBV5-6 and TRBJ2-2; TRBD2 matches 8 bases. This receptor was obtained from a male donor with papillary thyroid cancer or a benign thyroid nodule (not recorded which). Some clones in this sample may be carry-over from other donors' samples. The material sequenced was blood. CDR3 loop: CASSGASAGGHTGELFF. CDR3 sequence (DNA): TGTGCCAGCAGCGGGGCATCGGCGGGAGGCCACACCGGGGAGCTGTTTTTT.